The 19 T cell receptor beta chains presented below share a single source sample, sequenced in a study of shared T cell receptors in the human thymus. TCRdb's copy holds only in-frame clones and misses some; the assay was immunoSEQ multiplex PCR. The table has hundreds of thousands of clones, 70% to 90% seen once. This same sample was also taken into another study, of human thymus T cells.

The sample was thymocytes. Receptors originate from a girl under two years old with a congenital heart defect.

This clone was counted only a few times. This sequence joins TRBV11-2 and TRBJ1-3; no firm D call. CDR3 length: 15 amino acids. Germline V CDR1 and CDR2: SGHAT, FQNNGV. V lost 1 base and J lost 0, with 7 bases in between. The CDR3 DNA is TGTGCCAGCAGCTTAGGAGGTTCCTCTGGAAACACCATATATTTT. Protein sequence: CASSLGGSSGNTIYF.

This clone was seen a few times. The gene calls are TRBV18 and TRBJ2-7; D is possibly TRBD2 (7 bases). Trimming took off 5 bases at V and 2 bases at J, with 16 bases between the two ends. CDR3 size: 15 residues. Germline CDR1 reads KGHSH; CDR2 reads LQKENI. CDR3 DNA sequence: TGTGCCAGCTCAAGAAGGGGGGGACCCCCCTACGAGCAGTACTTC. This gives the protein CASSRRGGPPYEQYF.

The chain recombines TRBV19 with TRBJ2-2; 11 bases align to TRBD1. The V gene end was trimmed by 8 bases and the J gene end by 0 bases; junction bases not matched to a gene: 11. The CDR3 runs to 18 residues. Germline-derived CDR1 and CDR2 are LNHDA and SQIVND (reference sequence). CDR3 in DNA: TGTGCCAGTGAGAGACCGGGACAGGGGGTTTCGAACACCGGGGAGCTGTTTTTT. Translated: CASERPGQGVSNTGELFF.

This clone was counted once. The genes are TRBV18 and TRBJ2-1, with 7 positions matching TRBD2. The CDR3 totals 20 residues. Germline V gene lookup returns CDR1 KGHSH and CDR2 LQKENI. The junction had 20 bases not matched to a gene; V was cut back by 6 bases and J by 0 bases. CDR3 loop: CASSLRGEMGSKSSYNEQFF. The CDR3 region has the DNA TGTGCCAGCTCTTTACGGGGGGAGATGGGATCGAAAAGCTCCTACAATGAGCAGTTCTTC. The full variable domain, with the rest looked up from reference TRBV18 and TRBJ2-1, is NAGVMQNPRHLVRRRGQEARLRCSPMKGHSHVYWYRQLPEEGLKFMVYLQKENIIDESGMPKERFSAEFPKEGPSILRIQQVVRGDSAAYFCASSLRGEMGSKSSYNEQFFGPGTRLTVL.

The CDR3 nucleotides read TGTGCCAGCAGCTCATCGTGGGCGGGGGGGCCCTACGAGCAGTACTTC. Protein product: CASSSSWAGGPYEQYF. The chain combines TRBV11-2 with TRBJ2-7, with TRBD2 matching 9 bases. This CDR3 has 16 residues. Germline assignment: CDR1 SGHAT and CDR2 FQNNGV. V dropped 4 bases and J dropped 2; count of bases not matched to a gene: 9.

The rearrangement joins TRBV6-6 to TRBJ2-5; D unresolved. The V gene's germline CDR1 is MNHNY and CDR2 SVGAGI (reference sequence). Trimming pared 6 bases from V and 2 bases from J, leaving 4 bases between. The CDR3 totals 11 residues. The CDR3 region has the DNA TGTGCCAGCAGCCATCAAGAGACCCAGTACTTC. Amino acids: CASSHQETQYF.

The gene calls are TRBV2 and TRBJ2-7; 8 bases agree with TRBD1. Germline loops: CDR1 SNHLY, CDR2 FYNNEI. This CDR3 has 14 amino acids. Trimming took 4 bases from V and 3 from J; bases not matched to a gene: 5. The CDR3 here is CASSGGTGLYEQYF. The CDR3 DNA reads as TGTGCCAGCAGTGGGGGGACAGGTCTCTACGAGCAGTACTTC. Drawing the rest from reference TRBV2 and TRBJ2-7, the complete variable domain is EPEVTQTPSHQVTQMGQEVILRCVPISNHLYFYWYRQILGQKVEFLVSFYNNEISEKSEIFDDQFSVERPDGSNFTLKIRSTKLEDSAMYFCASSGGTGLYEQYFGPGTRLTVT.

A note on this clone: Different DNA sequences within this sample yield the same CDR3. The chain is built from TRBV6-5 and TRBJ2-7, with a tentative D call TRBD2 (5 bases). Trimming removed 2 bases at V and 7 bases at J, with 6 bases between. CDR1 is MNHEY and CDR2 is SVGAGI in the germline V gene. There are 11 residues in the CDR3. The CDR3 DNA sequence: TGTGCCAGCAGTTACCGGGGAGAGCAGTACTTC. It codes for CASSYRGEQYF.

This clone was picked up a small number of times. V usage is TRBV4-3 and J usage is TRBJ2-1, with TRBD2 matching over 13 bases. Unmatched junction bases numbered 14, after V lost 2 bases and J lost 1 base. Per germline, CDR1 LGHNA and CDR2 YSLEER. This CDR3 is 21 amino acids long. The CDR3: CASSQKNPGLAGPRSYNEQFF. The CDR3 DNA reads TGCGCCAGCAGCCAAAAAAATCCGGGACTAGCGGGGCCCCGATCCTACAATGAGCAGTTCTTC.

The rearrangement joins TRBV15 to TRBJ2-2, with 9 bases aligning to TRBD2. The J segment lost 0 bases and the V segment lost 0 bases, leaving 5 bases of the junction unmatched. CDR3 size: 18 residues. CDR1 is LNHNV and CDR2 is YYDKDF in the germline V gene (reference sequence). CDR3: CATSRDILAGPNTGELFF. CDR3 bases: TGTGCCACCAGCAGAGATATCCTAGCGGGGCCGAACACCGGGGAGCTGTTTTTT.

CDR3: CASSRATGGFGEQYF. The CDR3 coding sequence is TGCGCCAGCAGCCGCGCGACAGGGGGCTTTGGCGAGCAGTACTTC. J is TRBJ2-7 and V is TRBV4-1; 10 bases align to TRBD1. Germline V CDR1 and CDR2: MGHRA, YSYEKL. The CDR3 sequence is 15 residues long. J gave up 6 bases and V 4 bases, and 9 bases lay outside the gene matches.

This chain connects TRBV25-1 to TRBJ2-5; the D gene is possibly TRBD1 (5 bases). The assigned J gene may be wrong: the sequence end matches TRBJ2-7 better. This CDR3 is built from 12 residues. Germline values: CDR1 MGHDK, CDR2 SYGVNS. The CDR3 spells CASSEWGHEQYF. CDR3 DNA: TGTGCCAGCAGTGAGTGGGGCCACGAGCAGTACTTC.

The genes are TRBV6-5 and TRBJ2-5; D gene uncertain. The CDR3 sequence is 12 residues long. V was pared by 4 bases and J by 7 bases, with 10 bases between. The germline CDR1 and CDR2 sequences are MNHEY and SVGAGI. The CDR3 spells CASSSGFGTQYF. DNA for the CDR3: TGTGCCAGCAGTTCCGGGTTTGGGACCCAGTACTTC.

This clone was counted only a few times. The chain combines TRBV7-8 with TRBJ1-2; 8 bases agree with TRBD1. The germline V gene encodes CDR1 SGHVS and CDR2 FQNEAQ. The CDR3 contains 16 residues. V lost 4 bases to trimming and J lost 2 bases; unmatched junction nucleotides: 9. The CDR3 coding sequence is TGTGCCAGCAGCTCGGGACAGGCCCGCGGGAACTATGGCTACACCTTC. This translates into CASSSGQARGNYGYTF.

The chain joins TRBV4-3 to TRBJ2-7; 10 bases match TRBD2. The CDR3 sequence is 18 residues long. The V gene's germline CDR1 is LGHNA and CDR2 YSLEER. Trimming cost V 0 bases and J 4 bases; bases outside gene matches: 12. The CDR3 spells CASSQDRTEASGGYEQYF. For the CDR3, the DNA is TGCGCCAGCAGCCAAGATCGGACAGAGGCTAGCGGGGGATACGAGCAGTACTTC.

The chain carries TRBV28 and TRBJ2-7; D unclear. This CDR3 has 15 residues. V was trimmed by 3 bases and J by 3 bases, leaving 15 bases between them. Germline V gives CDR1 MDHEN, CDR2 SYDVKM. The CDR3 region has the DNA TGTGCCAGCAGTTTGCGCAACGACAACATCTACGAGCAGTACTTC. It yields the protein CASSLRNDNIYEQYF.

The V and J genes are TRBV14 and TRBJ2-6, with 7 nucleotides matching TRBD2. J lost 0 bases, V lost 4 bases, and 6 bases had no gene match. CDR1 SGHDN and CDR2 FVKESK come from the germline V gene. The length of the CDR3 is 17 residues. Written as DNA, the CDR3 is TGTGCCAGCAGCCCCCGTCGGGGGGACTCTGGGGCCAACGTCCTGACTTTC. It is translated as CASSPRRGDSGANVLTF.

This sequence joins TRBV7-9 and TRBJ2-2; perhaps TRBD1 as D (6 bases). V shed 10 bases and J shed 4 bases, with 16 bases lying between them. CDR1 is SEHNR, CDR2 FQNEAQ, per germline (reference sequence). The CDR3 is 14 residues long. The CDR3 spells CATPGHSSTGELFF. CDR3 nucleotides: TGTGCCACCCCGGGACACTCGAGCACCGGGGAGCTGTTTTTT.

The rearrangement links TRBV7-8 to TRBJ2-4; TRBD1 might be the D (6 bases). The V end lost 2 bases, the J end lost 0 bases, and 11 bases lay between the germline ends. The germline V gene has CDR1 SGHVS and CDR2 FQNEAQ. CDR3 size: 16 residues. The CDR3 DNA is TGTGCCAGCAGCTTATATACAGGGAAAGCCAAAAACATTCAGTACTTC. It encodes CASSLYTGKAKNIQYF.